This T cell receptor (beta chain) was observed in a study of T cells in Graves' hyperthyroidism and ophthalmopathy. Study observations and caveats: Researchers report that a 13 V-J model separated ophthalmopathy from stable hyperthyroidism.

Germline-derived CDR1 and CDR2 are SEHNR and FQNEAQ (reference sequence). The V segment lost 3 bases and the J segment 6 bases; nucleotides outside the gene matches: 20. The CDR3 spans 18 residues. The investigators amplified TCR beta CDR3 regions from RNA transcripts. First-round RT-PCR of the TCR CDR3 relied on the HTBI primer set. TCRdb itself ran the multiplex PCR reads through MiXCR, one entry per CDR3 protein. Of approximately 870,000 distinct CDR3 sequences listed, 35% to 45% are singletons. This clonotype showed up just a few times. The antigen is unknown. This clonotype originated in a man aged 18 to 29 with Graves' hyperthyroidism. This chain links TRBV7-9 with TRBJ2-7; the match to TRBD1 covers 7 bases. Sequencing was carried out using blood. DNA for the CDR3: TGTGCCAGCAGCTTTCGGGCTTTACAGGGGCAGGAGGTGGCCGAGCAGTACTTC. This gives the protein CASSFRALQGQEVAEQYF.